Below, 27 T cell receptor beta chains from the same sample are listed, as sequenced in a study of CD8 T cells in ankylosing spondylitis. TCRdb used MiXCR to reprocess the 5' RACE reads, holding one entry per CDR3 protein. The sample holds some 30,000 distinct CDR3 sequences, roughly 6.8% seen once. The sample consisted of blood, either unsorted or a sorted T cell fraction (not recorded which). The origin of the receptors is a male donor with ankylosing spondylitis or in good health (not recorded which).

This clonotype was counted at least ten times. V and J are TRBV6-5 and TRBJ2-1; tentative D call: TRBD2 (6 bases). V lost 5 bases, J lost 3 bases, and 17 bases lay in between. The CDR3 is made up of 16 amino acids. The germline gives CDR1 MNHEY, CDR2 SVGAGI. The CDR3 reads CASSIRESPNYNEQFF. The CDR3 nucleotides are TGTGCCAGCAGTATACGGGAGAGCCCTAACTACAATGAGCAGTTCTTC.

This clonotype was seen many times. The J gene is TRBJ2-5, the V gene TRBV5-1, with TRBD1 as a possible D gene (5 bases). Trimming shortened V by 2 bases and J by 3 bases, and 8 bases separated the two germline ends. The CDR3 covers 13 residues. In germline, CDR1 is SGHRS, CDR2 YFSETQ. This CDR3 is CASSLQVEETQYF. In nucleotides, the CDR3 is TGCGCCAGCAGCTTACAGGTAGAAGAGACCCAGTACTTC.

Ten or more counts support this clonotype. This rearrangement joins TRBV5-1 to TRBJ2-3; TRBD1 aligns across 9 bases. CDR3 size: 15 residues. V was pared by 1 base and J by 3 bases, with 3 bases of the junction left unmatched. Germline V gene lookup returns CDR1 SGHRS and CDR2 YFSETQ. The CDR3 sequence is CASSLTGGVTDTQYF. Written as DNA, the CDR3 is TGCGCCAGCAGCTTGACAGGGGGCGTAACAGATACGCAGTATTTT.

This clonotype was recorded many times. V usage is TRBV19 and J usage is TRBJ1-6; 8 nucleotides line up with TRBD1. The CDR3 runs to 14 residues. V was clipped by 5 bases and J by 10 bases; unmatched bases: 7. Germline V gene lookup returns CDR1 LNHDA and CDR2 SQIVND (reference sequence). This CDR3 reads CASSVGQGVSPLHF. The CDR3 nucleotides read TGTGCCAGTAGTGTCGGACAGGGAGTCTCACCCCTCCACTTT.

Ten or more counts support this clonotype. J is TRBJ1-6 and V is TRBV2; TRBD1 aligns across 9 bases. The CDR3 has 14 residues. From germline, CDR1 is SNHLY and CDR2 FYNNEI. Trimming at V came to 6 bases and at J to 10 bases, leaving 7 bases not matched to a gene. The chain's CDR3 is CASSSGTGWSPLHF. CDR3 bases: TGTGCCAGCAGCTCCGGGACAGGGTGGTCACCCCTCCACTTT.

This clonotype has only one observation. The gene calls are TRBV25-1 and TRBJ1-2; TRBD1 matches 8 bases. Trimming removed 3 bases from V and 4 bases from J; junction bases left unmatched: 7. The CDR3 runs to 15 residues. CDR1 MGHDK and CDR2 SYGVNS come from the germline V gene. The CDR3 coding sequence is TGTGCCAGCAGTGACCCCGGACAGGGCGGCTATGGCTACACCTTC. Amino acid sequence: CASSDPGQGGYGYTF.

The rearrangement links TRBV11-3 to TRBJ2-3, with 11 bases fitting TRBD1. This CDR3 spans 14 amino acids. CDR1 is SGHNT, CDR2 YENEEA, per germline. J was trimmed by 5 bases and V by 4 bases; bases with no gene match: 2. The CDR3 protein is CASSSGQGVDTQYF. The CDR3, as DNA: TGTGCCAGCAGCTCGGGACAGGGGGTAGATACGCAGTATTTT.

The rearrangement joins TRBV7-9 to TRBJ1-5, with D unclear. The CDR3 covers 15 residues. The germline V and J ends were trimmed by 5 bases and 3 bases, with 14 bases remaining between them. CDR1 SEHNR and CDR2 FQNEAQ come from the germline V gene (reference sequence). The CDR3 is CASSPPDGANQPQHF. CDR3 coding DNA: TGTGCCAGCAGCCCTCCGGATGGCGCCAATCAGCCCCAGCATTTT.

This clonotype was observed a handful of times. The CDR3 sequence is CSVEVLGTSGKDTQYF. The CDR3 nucleotides read TGCAGCGTTGAAGTTTTAGGGACTAGCGGGAAAGATACGCAGTATTTT. The rearrangement links TRBV29-1 to TRBJ2-3, with 13 nucleotides matching TRBD2. V trimming: 1 base; J trimming: 5 bases; junction bases outside the gene matches: 6. The CDR3 runs to 16 residues. Germline-derived CDR1 and CDR2 are SQVTM and ANQGSEA.

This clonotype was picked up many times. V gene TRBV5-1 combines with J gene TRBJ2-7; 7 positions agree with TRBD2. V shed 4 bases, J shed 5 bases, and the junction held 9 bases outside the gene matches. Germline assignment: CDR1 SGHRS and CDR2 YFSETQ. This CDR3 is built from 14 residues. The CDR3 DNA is TGCGCCAGCAGCCGAGGCCAGGGAGGGGACGAGCAGTACTTC. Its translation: CASSRGQGGDEQYF.

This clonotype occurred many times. CDR3 region: CSVEDRGRRNTEAFF. In DNA, the CDR3 is TGCAGCGTCGAGGACAGGGGGAGGAGAAACACTGAAGCTTTCTTT. The V call is TRBV29-1, the J call TRBJ1-1; 10 bases are a match to TRBD1. The CDR3 runs to 15 residues. Trimming at V came to 6 bases and at J to 2 bases, leaving 9 bases not matched to a gene. Germline assignment: CDR1 SQVTM and CDR2 ANQGSEA. Combining the CDR3 with reference TRBV29-1 and TRBJ1-1 gives the whole variable domain SAVISQKPSRDICQRGTSLTIQCQVDSQVTMMFWYRQQPGQSLTLIATANQGSEATYESGFVIDKFPISRPNLTFSTLTVSNMSPEDSSIYLCSVEDRGRRNTEAFFGQGTRLTVV.

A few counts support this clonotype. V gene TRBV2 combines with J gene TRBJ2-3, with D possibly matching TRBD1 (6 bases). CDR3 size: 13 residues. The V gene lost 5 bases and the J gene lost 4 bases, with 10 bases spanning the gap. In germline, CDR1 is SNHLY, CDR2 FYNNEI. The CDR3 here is CASSKQGPDTQYF. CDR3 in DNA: TGTGCCAGCAGTAAGCAGGGGCCAGATACGCAGTATTTT.

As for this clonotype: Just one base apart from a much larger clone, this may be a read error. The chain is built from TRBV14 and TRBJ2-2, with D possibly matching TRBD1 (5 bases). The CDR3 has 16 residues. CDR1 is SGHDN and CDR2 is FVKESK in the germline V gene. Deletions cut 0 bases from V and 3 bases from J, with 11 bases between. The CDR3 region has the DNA TGTGCCAGCAGCCAAGATAAAGGGGCGCACACCGGGGAGCTGTTTTTT. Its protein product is CASSQDKGAHTGELFF.

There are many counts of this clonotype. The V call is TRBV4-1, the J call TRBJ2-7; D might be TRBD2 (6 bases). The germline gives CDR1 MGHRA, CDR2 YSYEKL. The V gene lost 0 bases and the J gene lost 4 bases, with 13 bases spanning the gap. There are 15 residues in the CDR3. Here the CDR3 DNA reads TGCGCCAGCAGCCAAGAAAGGGTAGGAGGGTACGAGCAGTACTTC. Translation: CASSQERVGGYEQYF.

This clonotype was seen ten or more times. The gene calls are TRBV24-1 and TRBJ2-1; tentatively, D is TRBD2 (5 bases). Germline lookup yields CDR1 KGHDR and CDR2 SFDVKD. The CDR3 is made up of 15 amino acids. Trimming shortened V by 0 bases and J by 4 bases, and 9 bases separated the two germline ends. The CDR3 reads CATSDLSDSYNEQFF. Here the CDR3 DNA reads TGTGCCACCAGTGATTTGTCGGACTCTTACAATGAGCAGTTCTTC.

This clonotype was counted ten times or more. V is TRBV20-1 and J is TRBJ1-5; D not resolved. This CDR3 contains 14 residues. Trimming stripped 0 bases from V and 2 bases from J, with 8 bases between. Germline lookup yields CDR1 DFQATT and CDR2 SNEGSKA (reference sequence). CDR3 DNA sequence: TGCAGTGCTAGAGATGGGCAGGGCAATCAGCCCCAGCATTTT. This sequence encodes CSARDGQGNQPQHF.

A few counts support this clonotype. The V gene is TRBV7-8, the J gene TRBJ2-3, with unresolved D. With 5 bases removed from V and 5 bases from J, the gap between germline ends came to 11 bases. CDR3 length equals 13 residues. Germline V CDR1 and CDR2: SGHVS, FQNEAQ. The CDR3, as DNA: TGTGCCAGCAGCCCCCCGAAGGAAGATACGCAGTATTTT. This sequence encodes CASSPPKEDTQYF.

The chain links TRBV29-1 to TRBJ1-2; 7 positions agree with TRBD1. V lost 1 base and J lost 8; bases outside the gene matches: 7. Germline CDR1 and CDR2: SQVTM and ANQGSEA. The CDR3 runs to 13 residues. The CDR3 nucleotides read TGCAGCGTTGAAGCCACAGGGGATGGGGGCTACACCTTC. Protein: CSVEATGDGGYTF.

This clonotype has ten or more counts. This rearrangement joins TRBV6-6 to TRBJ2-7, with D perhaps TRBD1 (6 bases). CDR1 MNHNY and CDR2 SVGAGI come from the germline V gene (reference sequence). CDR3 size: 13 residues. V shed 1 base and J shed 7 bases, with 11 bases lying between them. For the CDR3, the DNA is TGTGCCAGCAGTTACTTACAACAGGGAGAGCAGTACTTC. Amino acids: CASSYLQQGEQYF.

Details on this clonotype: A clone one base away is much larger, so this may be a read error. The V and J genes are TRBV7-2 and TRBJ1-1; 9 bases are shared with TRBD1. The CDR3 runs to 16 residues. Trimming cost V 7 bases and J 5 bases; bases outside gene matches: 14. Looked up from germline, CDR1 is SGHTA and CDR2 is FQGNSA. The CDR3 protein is CASNDGQGTRRTEAFF. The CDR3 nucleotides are TGTGCCAGCAATGACGGACAGGGGACTCGTCGGACTGAAGCTTTCTTT.

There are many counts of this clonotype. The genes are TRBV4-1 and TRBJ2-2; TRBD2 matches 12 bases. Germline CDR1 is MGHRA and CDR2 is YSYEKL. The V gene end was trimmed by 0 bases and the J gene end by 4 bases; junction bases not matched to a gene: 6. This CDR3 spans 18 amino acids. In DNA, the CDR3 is TGCGCCAGCAGCCAAGATAGCGTACTAGCGGGAGGCACCGGGGAGCTGTTTTTT. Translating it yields CASSQDSVLAGGTGELFF.

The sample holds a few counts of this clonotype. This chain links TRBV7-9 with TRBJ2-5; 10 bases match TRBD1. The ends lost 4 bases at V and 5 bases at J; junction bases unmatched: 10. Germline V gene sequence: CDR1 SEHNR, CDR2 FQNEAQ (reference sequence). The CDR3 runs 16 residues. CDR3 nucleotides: TGTGCCAGCAGCTCCGGGACAGGGGCCCCCGGGGAGACCCAGTACTTC. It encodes CASSSGTGAPGETQYF.

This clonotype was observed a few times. The CDR3 sequence is CRASAPGLAGRSYNEQFF. CDR3 nucleotides: TGCAGGGCCTCTGCTCCGGGATTAGCGGGACGCTCCTACAATGAGCAGTTCTTC. The J gene is TRBJ2-1, the V gene TRBV20-1, with 8 bases aligning to TRBD2. Germline assignment: CDR1 DFQATT and CDR2 SNEGSKA (reference sequence). The CDR3 runs to 18 residues.

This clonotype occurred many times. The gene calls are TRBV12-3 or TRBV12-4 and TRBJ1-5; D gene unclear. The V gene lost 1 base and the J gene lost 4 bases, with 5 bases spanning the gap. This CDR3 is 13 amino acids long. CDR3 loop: CASSLGSNQPQHF. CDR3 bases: TGTGCCAGCAGTTTAGGGTCAAATCAGCCCCAGCATTTT.

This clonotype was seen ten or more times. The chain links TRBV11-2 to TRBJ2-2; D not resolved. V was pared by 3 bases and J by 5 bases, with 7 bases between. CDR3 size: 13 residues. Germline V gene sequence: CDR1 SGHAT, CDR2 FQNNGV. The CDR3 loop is CASSFLGTGELFF. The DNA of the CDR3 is TGTGCCAGCAGCTTCCTAGGAACCGGGGAGCTGTTTTTT.

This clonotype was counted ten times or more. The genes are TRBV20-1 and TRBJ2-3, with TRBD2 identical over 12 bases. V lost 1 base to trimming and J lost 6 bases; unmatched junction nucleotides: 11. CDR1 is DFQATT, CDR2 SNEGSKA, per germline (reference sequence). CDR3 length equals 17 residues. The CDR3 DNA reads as TGCAGTGCTAGAGCCGGGCTAGCGGGAGGGCCGCCTGATACGCAGTATTTT. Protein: CSARAGLAGGPPDTQYF.

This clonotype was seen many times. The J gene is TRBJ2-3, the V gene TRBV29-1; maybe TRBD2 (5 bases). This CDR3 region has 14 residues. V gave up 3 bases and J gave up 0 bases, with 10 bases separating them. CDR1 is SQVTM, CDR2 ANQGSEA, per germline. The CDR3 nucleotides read TGCAGCGTTGAGACAAGGACTAGCACAGATACGCAGTATTTT. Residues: CSVETRTSTDTQYF.